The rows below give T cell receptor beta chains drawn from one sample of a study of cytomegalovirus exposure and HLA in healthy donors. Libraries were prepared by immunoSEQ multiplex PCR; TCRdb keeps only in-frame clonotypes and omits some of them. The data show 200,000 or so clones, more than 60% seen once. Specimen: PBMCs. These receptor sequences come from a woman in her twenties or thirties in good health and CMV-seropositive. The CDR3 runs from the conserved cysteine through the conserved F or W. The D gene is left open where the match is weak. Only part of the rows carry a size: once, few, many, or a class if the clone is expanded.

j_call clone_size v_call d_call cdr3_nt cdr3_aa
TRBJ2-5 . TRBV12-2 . TGTGCAAGTCGCCCCCGGACAGCTAACCATTCTTCGGCCCAAGAGACCCAGTACTTC CASRPRTANHSSAQETQYF
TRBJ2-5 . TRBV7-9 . TGTGCCAGCAGCACCGCGGGCTTAGCGGAGACCCAGTACTTC CASSTAGLAETQYF
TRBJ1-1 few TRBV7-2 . TGTGCCAGCAGCTTAGGCCGAGCCGGGATACAAGGTTTCGCTTTCTTT CASSLGRAGIQGFAFF
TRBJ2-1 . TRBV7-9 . TGTGCCAGCAGCCGCCTCAGTAGGGAGTCCTACAATGAGCAGTTCTTC CASSRLSRESYNEQFF
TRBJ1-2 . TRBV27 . TGTGCCAGCAGTTTATCGGGCGGGAACTATGGCTACACCTTC CASSLSGGNYGYTF
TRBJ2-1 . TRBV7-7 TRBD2 TGTGCTAGCAGCGCAGCCCCGGGACTAGCGGGGAGAAGCTCCTACAATGAGCAGTTCTTC CASSAAPGLAGRSSYNEQFF
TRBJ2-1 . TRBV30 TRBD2 TGTGCCTTTACAGGGCCCGTCTCGCTCGGGACTAGCGGGAGGTTCCCGAAATACAATGAGCAGTTCTTC CAFTGPVSLGTSGRFPKYNEQFF
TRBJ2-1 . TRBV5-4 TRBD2 TGTGCCAGCAGCTTGGGACTAGCAAGTGAGCAGTTCTTC CASSLGLASEQFF
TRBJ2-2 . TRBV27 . TGTGCCAGCAGACTACAGGGCCTAAACACCGGGGAGCTGTTTTTT CASRLQGLNTGELFF
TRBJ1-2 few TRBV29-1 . TGCAGCGTTGCTCGGTCAAACTATGGCTACACCTTC CSVARSNYGYTF
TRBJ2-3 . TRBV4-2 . TGTGCCAGCAGCCAAGATCTCCCAGATACGCAGTATTTT CASSQDLPDTQYF
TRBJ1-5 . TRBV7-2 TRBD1 TGTGCCAGCAGCTTAGGGGACAGGGGCTCCAATCAGCCCCAGCATTTT CASSLGDRGSNQPQHF
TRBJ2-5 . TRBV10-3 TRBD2 TGTGCCATCAGGGAAGGGACTAGCGAAGAGACCCAGTACTTC CAIREGTSEETQYF
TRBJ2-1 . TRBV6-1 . TGTGCCAGCACGCGATCCCTCAACAATGAGCAGTTCTTC CASTRSLNNEQFF
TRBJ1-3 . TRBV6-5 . TGTGCCAGCAGTATCATCGGGTCTGGAAACACCATATATTTT CASSIIGSGNTIYF
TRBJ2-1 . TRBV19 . TGTGCCAGTAGTATAGATCTCAATGAGCAGTTCTTC CASSIDLNEQFF